This TCR beta chain derives from a study of shared clonotypes between healthy human individuals. TCRdb's table, derived via immunoSEQ multiplex PCR, lists solely in-frame clones and lacks some. The table lists roughly 2.2 million clones, approximately 90% of them singletons. Germline V gene lookup returns CDR1 SNHLY and CDR2 FYNNEI. The V end lost 6 bases, the J end lost 6 bases, and 12 bases lay between the germline ends. The CDR3 is 13 residues long. The receptor was derived from a man between 18 and 35 years old in good health. Some clones in this sample may be carry-over from other donors' samples. Material for sequencing was naive CD4+ T cells from PBMCs. This sample's subset: CD45RA+ positively selected. This chain joins TRBV2 and TRBJ2-1; no clear D gene. The CDR3 DNA reads as TGTGCCAGCAGGGTAGGGATCCGCAATGAGCAGTTCTTC. Amino acids: CASRVGIRNEQFF.